This entry concerns a single T cell receptor (beta chain). The sample is drawn from a study of blood T cell repertoires in COVID-19. The protocol was immunoSEQ multiplex PCR, while the TCRdb copy is restricted to in-frame clones and leaves out a portion. In the table there are about 110,000 clones, about 64% of which are singletons. Germline loops: CDR1 LNHNV, CDR2 YYDKDF (reference sequence). The germline V and J ends were trimmed by 3 bases and 0 bases, with 15 bases remaining between them. The CDR3 length is 16 residues. Sequences were obtained from peripheral blood. The rearrangement links TRBV15 to TRBJ2-7, with TRBD2 as a possible D gene (5 bases). The TCR comes from a human donor with acute or convalescent COVID-19. The donor label of this sample is uncertain. The CDR3 protein is CATSSDGEWYSYEQYF. CDR3 nucleotides: TGTGCCACCAGCAGTGACGGGGAGTGGTACTCCTACGAGCAGTACTTC.